Shown below are 32 T cell receptor beta chains from a single sample sequenced in a study of blood T cell repertoires in COVID-19. Generated by immunoSEQ multiplex PCR, the TCRdb table keeps only in-frame clones and is missing some. Among approximately 310,000 clones listed, roughly 84% were seen once. Material: peripheral blood. Source of these receptors: a man aged 45-65 years with active or convalescent COVID-19.

V is TRBV30 and J is TRBJ1-1; D remains unclear. CDR3 length: 14 amino acids. Germline assignment: CDR1 GTSNPN and CDR2 SVGIG (reference sequence). V was cut by 0 bases and J by 8 bases, with 16 bases left in between. The CDR3 is CAWSVVGGWAEAFF. For the CDR3, the DNA is TGTGCCTGGAGTGTCGTGGGTGGGTGGGCCGAAGCTTTCTTT.

V is TRBV21-1 and J is TRBJ2-7; the table's D call, TRBD1, has no DNA check behind it. TRBV21-1 is termed a pseudogene. There are 17 residues in the CDR3. The CDR3 spells CASSKKKQGARSYEQYF. The CDR3 coding sequence is TGTGCCAGCAGCAAAAAGAAGCAGGGGGCGCGGTCCTACGAGCAGTACTTC.

V is TRBV5-6 and J is TRBJ1-1; 7 nucleotides align to TRBD1. The CDR3 totals 14 residues. Per the germline V gene, CDR1 is SGHDT and CDR2 is YYEEEE. J was trimmed by 1 base and V by 2 bases; bases with no gene match: 2. The CDR3 reads CASSFRTGNTEAFF. CDR3 DNA sequence: TGTGCCAGCAGCTTCCGGACAGGGAACACTGAAGCTTTCTTT.

The CDR3 spells CATSRDIVGATEAFF. The CDR3 DNA reads TGTGCCACCAGCAGAGATATTGTAGGAGCCACTGAAGCTTTCTTT. The V call is TRBV15, the J call TRBJ1-1; D is ambiguous. CDR1 and CDR2 (germline): LNHNV, YYDKDF (reference sequence). The CDR3 sequence is 15 residues long. V was shortened by 0 bases and J by 4 bases, with 12 bases between the two germline ends.

The V and J genes are TRBV5-1 and TRBJ2-6; a possible D gene is TRBD2 (5 bases). The germline V gene has CDR1 SGHRS and CDR2 YFSETQ. V lost 0 bases and J lost 2, with 12 bases in between. The CDR3 is 17 residues long. CDR3 sequence reads: CASSLVSRGTGANVLTF. The CDR3 DNA reads TGCGCCAGCAGCTTGGTGAGTCGGGGAACTGGGGCCAACGTCCTGACTTTC. Full variable domain (missing parts from reference TRBV5-1 and TRBJ2-6): KAGVTQTPRYLIKTRGQQVTLSCSPISGHRSVSWYQQTPGQGLQFLFEYFSETQRNKGNFPGRFSGRQFSNSRSEMNVSTLELGDSALYLCASSLVSRGTGANVLTFGAGSRLTVL.

This clone was counted a single time. The chain carries TRBV24-1 and TRBJ2-2; the D gene is possibly TRBD1 (6 bases). V lost 3 bases, J lost 0 bases, and 10 bases lay in between. This CDR3 has 16 residues. CDR1 is KGHDR and CDR2 is SFDVKD in the germline V gene. CDR3 sequence: CATSDPRQANTGELFF. In DNA, the CDR3 is TGTGCCACCAGTGATCCCCGACAGGCGAACACCGGGGAGCTGTTTTTT.

The rearrangement uses TRBV30 and TRBJ1-4; TRBD1 agrees at 7 bases. V shed 6 bases and J 4 bases; nucleotides not matched to a gene: 5. The germline CDR1 and CDR2 sequences are GTSNPN and SVGIG (reference sequence). The CDR3 loop spans 13 amino acids. The DNA for the CDR3 is TGTGCCTGCGGCGGGACAGATAATGAAAAACTGTTTTTT. Its protein product is CACGGTDNEKLFF. Together with reference TRBV30 and TRBJ1-4, the CDR3 gives the full variable domain: SQTIHQWPATLVQPVGSPLSLECTVEGTSNPNLYWYRQAAGRGLQLLFYSVGIGQISSEVPQNLSASRPQDRQFILSSKKLLLSDSGFYLCACGGTDNEKLFFGSGTQLSVL.

The chain has TRBV28 and TRBJ1-5; perhaps TRBD1 as D (6 bases). Germline CDR1 is MDHEN and CDR2 is SYDVKM. The CDR3 covers 12 residues. V shed 8 bases and J shed 5 bases, with 10 bases lying between them. The CDR3 protein is CASRTVHQPQHF. The CDR3, as DNA: TGTGCCAGCCGGACAGTCCATCAGCCCCAGCATTTT.

This chain joins TRBV7-7 and TRBJ1-4, with a possible D match to TRBD1 (6 bases). Trimming left V 1 base short and J 5 bases short, with 14 bases between. CDR3 size: 16 residues. Germline V lookup: CDR1 SSHAT, CDR2 FNYEAQ (reference sequence). The CDR3 loop reads CASSLGGGGPNEKLFF. CDR3 nucleotide sequence: TGTGCCAGCAGCTTAGGGGGCGGGGGGCCGAATGAAAAACTGTTTTTT.

The rearrangement uses TRBV24-1 and TRBJ2-7, with TRBD1 identical over 8 bases. With V trimmed by 4 bases and J by 6 bases, 7 bases remained unmatched. Germline values: CDR1 KGHDR, CDR2 SFDVKD. The CDR3 contains 14 residues. The CDR3 sequence: CATSETGDAREQYF. The CDR3, as DNA: TGTGCCACCAGTGAGACAGGGGATGCCCGCGAGCAGTACTTC.

About this clone: Other DNA variants within this sample encode the same CDR3. The V call is TRBV19, the J call TRBJ1-4; D perhaps matches TRBD1 (5 bases). Germline assignment: CDR1 LNHDA and CDR2 SQIVND (reference sequence). Trimming shortened V by 2 bases and J by 5 bases, and 6 bases separated the two germline ends. This CDR3 has 13 amino acids. The CDR3 here is CASSIPGNEKLFF. CDR3 coding DNA: TGTGCCAGTAGTATACCAGGGAATGAAAAACTGTTTTTT.

The chain combines TRBV5-4 with TRBJ2-2, with 9 bases identical to TRBD1. The germline V gene encodes CDR1 SGHNT and CDR2 YYREEE (reference sequence). The length of the CDR3 is 18 residues. V was clipped by 3 bases and J by 4 bases; unmatched bases: 13. CDR3 region: CASSSYHTTGGGTGELFF. The CDR3 DNA sequence: TGTGCCAGCAGCTCCTACCATACTACAGGGGGCGGCACCGGGGAGCTGTTTTTT.

The chain recombines TRBV14 with TRBJ2-6, with D tentatively TRBD1 (6 bases). The germline gives CDR1 SGHDN, CDR2 FVKESK. V shed 3 bases and J shed 3 bases, with 9 bases lying between them. The CDR3 has 15 amino acids. CDR3 sequence reads: CASSHPGVGANVLTF. The CDR3 region has the DNA TGTGCCAGCAGCCATCCAGGGGTTGGGGCCAACGTCCTGACTTTC.

J is TRBJ2-7 and V is TRBV6-5; the D gene is possibly TRBD1 (6 bases). The CDR3 totals 14 residues. Trimming removed 6 bases at V and 2 bases at J, with 14 bases between. Germline loops: CDR1 MNHEY, CDR2 SVGAGI. CDR3 residues: CASSELRGPYEQYF. DNA of the CDR3: TGTGCCAGCAGCGAGCTCAGGGGCCCCTACGAGCAGTACTTC.

The chain carries TRBV7-2 and TRBJ1-2; a weak D match, TRBD1 (6 bases). This CDR3 contains 15 residues. V was cut by 2 bases and J by 4 bases, with 14 bases left in between. Germline V CDR1 and CDR2: SGHTA, FQGNSA. CDR3 sequence: CASSLRGGPGYGYTF. In nucleotides, the CDR3 is TGTGCCAGCAGCTTACGGGGGGGGCCTGGCTATGGCTACACCTTC.

The V call is TRBV2, the J call TRBJ1-2; 10 bases fit TRBD1. Looked up from germline, CDR1 is SNHLY and CDR2 is FYNNEI. J lost 7 bases, V lost 7 bases, and 9 bases had no gene match. The CDR3 length is 14 residues. Here the CDR3 reads CASIGTGEGGGYTF. The CDR3 nucleotides read TGTGCCAGCATTGGGACAGGGGAAGGTGGTGGCTACACCTTC. The full variable domain, with the rest looked up from reference TRBV2 and TRBJ1-2, is EPEVTQTPSHQVTQMGQEVILRCVPISNHLYFYWYRQILGQKVEFLVSFYNNEISEKSEIFDDQFSVERPDGSNFTLKIRSTKLEDSAMYFCASIGTGEGGGYTFGSGTRLTVV.

The rearrangement links TRBV30 to TRBJ1-1; D might be TRBD1 (5 bases). The V end was cut by 2 bases, the J end by 6 bases, with 10 bases between. This CDR3 region has 12 residues. Germline CDR1 GTSNPN, CDR2 SVGIG (reference sequence). The chain's CDR3 is CAWSRGAAEAFF. For the CDR3, the DNA is TGTGCCTGGAGTAGGGGTGCGGCTGAAGCTTTCTTT. Complete variable domain (other parts from reference TRBV30 and TRBJ1-1): SQTIHQWPATLVQPVGSPLSLECTVEGTSNPNLYWYRQAAGRGLQLLFYSVGIGQISSEVPQNLSASRPQDRQFILSSKKLLLSDSGFYLCAWSRGAAEAFFGQGTRLTVV.

The V call is TRBV4-1, the J call TRBJ1-1, with D possibly matching TRBD1 (6 bases). Germline V gives CDR1 MGHRA, CDR2 YSYEKL. The CDR3 covers 14 residues. Trimming cost V 6 bases and J 3 bases, with 14 bases left between them. This CDR3 is CASRPGGQYTEAFF. CDR3 bases: TGCGCCAGCAGACCGGGCGGACAGTACACTGAAGCTTTCTTT.

This clone was detected a few times. The same CDR3 also results from other DNA sequences found in this sample. The genes are TRBV5-1 and TRBJ1-3; D is unresolved. The ends were cut back, 0 bases at V and 2 bases at J, with 6 bases in the middle. From germline, CDR1 is SGHRS and CDR2 YFSETQ. This CDR3 contains 14 residues. The CDR3 region is CASSLAGTGNTIYF. The CDR3 DNA reads as TGCGCCAGCAGCTTGGCGGGGACTGGAAACACCATATATTTT.

The CDR3: CASSAAGLVTDTQYF. In nucleotides, the CDR3 is TGTGCCAGCAGCGCCGCCGGTCTTGTCACAGATACGCAGTATTTT. The chain is built from TRBV9 and TRBJ2-3; no firm D call. The germline V gene has CDR1 SGDLS and CDR2 YYNGEE. Trimming stripped 3 bases from V and 2 bases from J, with 13 bases between. This CDR3 spans 15 amino acids.

The chain uses TRBV29-1 and TRBJ2-1; 9 bases align to TRBD2. In germline, CDR1 is SQVTM, CDR2 ANQGSEA. With 6 bases clipped from V and 8 bases from J, the junction kept 11 bases outside the gene matches. The CDR3 sequence is 14 residues long. The CDR3 sequence: CSVARAGGLDEQFF. The CDR3 DNA reads as TGCAGCGTGGCCCGGGCGGGAGGGTTGGATGAGCAGTTCTTC.

The chain carries TRBV28 and TRBJ1-2; D is unresolved. Trimming removed 2 bases from V and 6 bases from J, with 19 bases in between. Germline CDR1 and CDR2: MDHEN and SYDVKM. The length of the CDR3 is 16 residues. The CDR3 region has the DNA TGTGCCAGCAGTTTAAACCCCTCGGCGTCTAGAGATGGCTACACCTTC. The encoded protein is CASSLNPSASRDGYTF.

The V gene is TRBV7-8, the J gene TRBJ1-6; a weak D match, TRBD1 (6 bases). V shed 0 bases and J shed 8 bases, with 14 bases lying between them. CDR3 length equals 16 residues. Per the germline V gene, CDR1 is SGHVS and CDR2 is FQNEAQ. This CDR3 reads CASSLAGHPADSPLHF. CDR3 nucleotides: TGTGCCAGCAGCTTAGCGGGACACCCGGCGGATTCACCCCTCCACTTT.

The chain uses TRBV5-8 and TRBJ2-5, with 9 bases matching TRBD2. The ends lost 3 bases at V and 2 bases at J; junction bases unmatched: 2. This CDR3 region has 14 residues. CDR1 SGHTS and CDR2 YDEGEE come from the germline V gene. The CDR3 protein is CASSSTSGQETQYF. CDR3 DNA: TGTGCCAGCAGCTCGACTAGCGGACAAGAGACCCAGTACTTC.

V and J are TRBV19 and TRBJ1-6; 7 positions match TRBD1. The CDR3 totals 12 residues. The V and J ends lost 10 bases and 6 bases, in that order; junction bases with no gene match: 3. Germline V CDR1 and CDR2: LNHDA, SQIVND (reference sequence). The CDR3 nucleotides read TGTGCCACCCGGGACAGTAATTCACCCCTCCACTTT. It codes for CATRDSNSPLHF. Full variable domain (rest looked up from reference TRBV19 and TRBJ1-6): DGGITQSPKYLFRKEGQNVTLSCEQNLNHDAMYWYRQDPGQGLRLIYYSQIVNDFQKGDIAEGYSVSREKKESFPLTVTSAQKNPTAFYLCATRDSNSPLHFGNGTRLTVT.

Points on this clone: Additional DNA sequences in this sample encode the identical CDR3. The V and J genes are TRBV18 and TRBJ2-5, with D maybe TRBD1 (6 bases). The V end lost 3 bases, the J end lost 2 bases, and 7 bases lay between the germline ends. Looked up from germline, CDR1 is KGHSH and CDR2 is LQKENI. The CDR3 sequence is 13 residues long. CDR3 sequence (DNA): TGTGCCAGCTCACCGAGGGGGCAAGAGACCCAGTACTTC. Residues: CASSPRGQETQYF.

CDR3 region: CASRQTSELYNEQFF. For the CDR3, the DNA is TGTGCCAGCAGACAGACTAGTGAGCTCTACAATGAGCAGTTCTTC. The J gene is TRBJ2-1, the V gene TRBV27; D might be TRBD2 (6 bases). Germline assignment: CDR1 MNHEY and CDR2 SMNVEV (reference sequence). The CDR3 runs to 15 residues. Between the trimmed V and J ends, which lost 6 bases and 3 bases, there was a span of 15 bases.

V and J are TRBV30 and TRBJ1-2; D is possibly TRBD1 (5 bases). This CDR3 has 13 amino acids. Per the germline V gene, CDR1 is GTSNPN and CDR2 is SVGIG (reference sequence). V lost 3 bases and J lost 8, with 16 bases in between. CDR3 nucleotides: TGTGCCTGGAGGATGTCCGGGCAGGGAGGCTACACCTTC. Its translation: CAWRMSGQGGYTF.

The chain employs TRBV6-2 or TRBV6-3 and TRBJ2-1; tentative D call: TRBD1 (6 bases). The germline V and J ends were trimmed by 4 bases and 4 bases, with 11 bases remaining between them. CDR1 is MNHEY, CDR2 SVGEGT, per germline. The CDR3 sequence is 14 residues long. In DNA, the CDR3 is TGTGCCAGCAGTTTGGACAGTACTTACAATGAGCAGTTCTTC. Its protein product is CASSLDSTYNEQFF.

V is TRBV4-1 and J is TRBJ2-1; D is uncertain. From germline, CDR1 is MGHRA and CDR2 YSYEKL. The CDR3 loop spans 15 amino acids. V was cut by 3 bases and J by 0 bases, with 9 bases left in between. The CDR3 DNA sequence: TGCGCCAGCAGCCACTATATGAGCTCCTACAATGAGCAGTTCTTC. Protein sequence: CASSHYMSSYNEQFF.

The J gene is TRBJ1-4, the V gene TRBV18, with D perhaps TRBD1 (6 bases). In germline, CDR1 is KGHSH, CDR2 LQKENI. Trimming stripped 3 bases from V and 0 bases from J, with 17 bases between. The CDR3 sequence is 18 residues long. The DNA for the CDR3 is TGTGCCAGCTCACCGGGGGCAGGGGCGGGAGCAACTAATGAAAAACTGTTTTTT. Its protein product is CASSPGAGAGATNEKLFF.

The CDR3 bases are TGTGCCAGCTCGCCATTGGGGCAGATGAACACCGGGGAGCTGTTTTTT. Encoded protein: CASSPLGQMNTGELFF. The gene calls are TRBV18 and TRBJ2-2; tentative D call: TRBD1 (5 bases). Germline CDR1 and CDR2: KGHSH and LQKENI. Deletions cut 6 bases from V and 1 base from J, with 15 bases between. This CDR3 spans 16 amino acids. The variable domain in full, completed from reference TRBV18 and TRBJ2-2, reads NAGVMQNPRHLVRRRGQEARLRCSPMKGHSHVYWYRQLPEEGLKFMVYLQKENIIDESGMPKERFSAEFPKEGPSILRIQQVVRGDSAAYFCASSPLGQMNTGELFFGEGSRLTVL.